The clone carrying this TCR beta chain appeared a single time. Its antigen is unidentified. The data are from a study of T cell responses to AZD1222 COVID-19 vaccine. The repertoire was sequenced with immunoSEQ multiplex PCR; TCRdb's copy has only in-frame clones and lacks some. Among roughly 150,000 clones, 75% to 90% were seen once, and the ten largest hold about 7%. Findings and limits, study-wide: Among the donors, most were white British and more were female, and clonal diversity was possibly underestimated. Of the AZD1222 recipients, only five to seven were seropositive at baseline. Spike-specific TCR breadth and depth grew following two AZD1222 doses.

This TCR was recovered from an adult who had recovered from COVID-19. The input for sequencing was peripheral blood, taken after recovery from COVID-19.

The CDR3 protein is CASSGLAGGHDTQYF. The CDR3 nucleotides are TGTGCCAGCAGCGGGTTAGCGGGGGGCCATGATACGCAGTATTTT. The chain joins TRBV7-8 to TRBJ2-3; 10 bases line up with TRBD2. There are 15 residues in the CDR3. Germline CDR1 and CDR2: SGHVS and FQNEAQ. V gave up 5 bases and J gave up 6 bases; unmatched junction bases: 8.